A single sample gave rise to the 25 T cell receptor beta chains below, sequenced in a study of blood T cells in healthy people across ages. Combining a sample-barcoded 5' primer with a J-beta primer mix, a second PCR ran for about 6 to 12 cycles. From the 5' RACE reads, TCRdb called clonotypes with MiXCR, one entry per CDR3 protein. The sample records some 710,000 distinct CDR3 sequences, 35% to 50% being singletons. The sample taken for sequencing was blood. The receptors were sampled from a man aged 80 or over in good health.

This clonotype occurred once. DNA for the CDR3: TGTGCCACCAGCGCCGGGACGGTCTCCTACGAGCAGTACTTC. Encoded protein: CATSAGTVSYEQYF. The chain couples TRBV24-1 to TRBJ2-1, with D perhaps being TRBD1 or TRBD2 (5 bases each). The assigned J gene may be wrong: the sequence end matches TRBJ2-7 better. The CDR3 length is 14 residues. Germline CDR1 and CDR2: KGHDR and SFDVKD.

This clonotype was counted a few times. The chain is built from TRBV5-1 and TRBJ2-3, with TRBD1 matching over 7 bases. Trimming cost V 0 bases and J 2 bases; bases outside gene matches: 3. In germline, CDR1 is SGHRS, CDR2 YFSETQ. The CDR3 runs 15 residues. CDR3 loop: CASSLVGTVTDTQYF. The CDR3 DNA reads as TGCGCCAGCAGCTTGGTGGGGACAGTCACAGATACGCAGTATTTT.

As to this clonotype: The junction and the germline gene differ at one end; a read error may be behind it. The chain uses TRBV28 and TRBJ2-1, with TRBD1 identical over 12 bases. CDR3 length: 14 amino acids. Germline CDR1 and CDR2: MDHEN and SYDVKM. CDR3: CASHGTGGYYEQFF. The CDR3 DNA reads as TGTGCCAGCCACGGGACAGGGGGCTACTATGAGCAGTTCTTC.

This sequence joins TRBV15 and TRBJ2-1; 7 bases are a match to TRBD2. The CDR3 sequence is 14 residues long. V shed 0 bases and J 8 bases; nucleotides not matched to a gene: 4. Germline CDR1 and CDR2: LNHNV and YYDKDF (reference sequence). CDR3: CATSRERGIHEQFF. The CDR3 nucleotides are TGTGCCACCAGCAGAGAGCGGGGGATTCATGAGCAGTTCTTC.

This sequence joins TRBV4-2 and TRBJ2-1; TRBD2 agrees at 7 bases. Germline CDR1 LGHNA, CDR2 YNFKEQ. CDR3 length equals 18 residues. Trimming took 6 bases from V and 9 from J; bases not matched to a gene: 23. The DNA of the CDR3 is TGTGCCAGCAGGCCCCATCCACCAGCTCTAGCGGCTGGGGGTGAGCAGTTCTTC. Its protein is CASRPHPPALAAGGEQFF.

With respect to this clonotype: One base away lies a much larger clone, so this may be a sequencing read error. The chain joins TRBV27 to TRBJ1-1; weak D call: TRBD1 (6 bases). Looked up from germline, CDR1 is MNHEY and CDR2 is SMNVEV (reference sequence). This CDR3 comprises 14 residues. V gave up 5 bases and J gave up 4 bases, with 14 bases separating them. The CDR3 region has the DNA TGTGCCAGCAGTGTCCAACAGGGTCGCACTGAAGCTTTCTTT. This encodes CASSVQQGRTEAFF.

The chain combines TRBV5-1 with TRBJ2-1; TRBD1 agrees at 7 bases. The CDR3 length is 15 residues. CDR1 SGHRS and CDR2 YFSETQ come from the germline V gene. V was clipped by 0 bases and J by 5 bases; unmatched bases: 5. DNA for the CDR3: TGCGCCAGCAGCTTGGGACAGGGTCGACACAATGAGCAGTTCTTC. It encodes CASSLGQGRHNEQFF. The variable domain in full, completed from reference TRBV5-1 and TRBJ2-1, reads KAGVTQTPRYLIKTRGQQVTLSCSPISGHRSVSWYQQTPGQGLQFLFEYFSETQRNKGNFPGRFSGRQFSNSRSEMNVSTLELGDSALYLCASSLGQGRHNEQFFGPGTRLTVL.

In this sample, this clonotype turned up a few times. The chain recombines TRBV14 with TRBJ1-1; 7 bases are shared with TRBD1. The V gene end was trimmed by 2 bases and the J gene end by 7 bases; junction bases not matched to a gene: 1. Looked up from germline, CDR1 is SGHDN and CDR2 is FVKESK. CDR3 length: 12 residues. CDR3 DNA: TGTGCCAGCAGCCAACAGGGGGGTGAAGCTTTCTTT. Translated, it gives CASSQQGGEAFF.

The J gene is TRBJ1-1, the V gene TRBV9, with D possibly being TRBD1 (5 bases). Germline lookup yields CDR1 SGDLS and CDR2 YYNGEE. The CDR3 covers 14 residues. With 0 bases removed from V and 3 bases from J, the gap between germline ends came to 9 bases. The CDR3 DNA is TGTGCCAGCAGCGTAGGAGACAGCGACACTGAAGCTTTCTTT. Amino acid sequence: CASSVGDSDTEAFF.

The table lists this clonotype with a few counts. The chain couples TRBV7-2 to TRBJ2-5; 13 positions match TRBD2. The CDR3 sequence is 16 residues long. J lost 4 bases, V lost 4 bases, and 6 bases had no gene match. CDR1 SGHTA and CDR2 FQGNSA come from the germline V gene. The CDR3 sequence is CASSSVRLAGGETQYF. The CDR3 DNA reads as TGTGCCAGCAGCTCGGTGCGACTAGCGGGAGGAGAGACCCAGTACTTC.

This clonotype was seen more than once but under ten times. The V and J genes are TRBV7-8 and TRBJ2-2, with D uncertain. CDR3 size: 17 residues. V lost 5 bases to trimming and J lost 0 bases, with 16 bases between them. Germline V gene data show CDR1 as SGHVS and CDR2 as FQNEAQ. For the CDR3, the DNA is TGTGCCAGCAGCCCCCTTAGTAGGACGTCGAACACCGGGGAGCTGTTTTTT. Its translation: CASSPLSRTSNTGELFF.

The chain couples TRBV5-1 to TRBJ2-1, with 7 positions matching TRBD2. CDR1 SGHRS and CDR2 YFSETQ come from the germline V gene. CDR3 length equals 15 residues. V was pared by 2 bases and J by 4 bases, with 6 bases of the junction left unmatched. For the CDR3, the DNA is TGCGCCAGCAGCTTTGGAACTAGCGCATACAATGAGCAGTTCTTC. Its translation is CASSFGTSAYNEQFF.

The table lists this clonotype with a few counts. For the CDR3, the DNA is TGTGCCAGCAGCTTAGTAGTGCCTAGCGGGCTCAATGAGCAGTTCTTC. It codes for CASSLVVPSGLNEQFF. This chain links TRBV7-8 with TRBJ2-1; 8 bases fit TRBD2. The CDR3 has 16 amino acids. V was pared by 1 base and J by 6 bases, with 8 bases of the junction left unmatched. Germline assignment: CDR1 SGHVS and CDR2 FQNEAQ.

The chain couples TRBV19 to TRBJ1-1, with a possible D match to TRBD1 (6 bases). V dropped 7 bases and J dropped 0 bases, with 9 bases sitting between them. CDR1 LNHDA and CDR2 SQIVND come from the germline V gene (reference sequence). This CDR3 is built from 13 residues. The CDR3 DNA sequence: TGTGCCAGTAATAACAGGGTGAACACTGAAGCTTTCTTT. Its protein is CASNNRVNTEAFF.

The rearrangement links TRBV27 to TRBJ2-4; maybe TRBD2 (7 bases). This CDR3 is built from 15 residues. V lost 8 bases, J lost 8 bases, and 22 bases lay in between. The germline V gene has CDR1 MNHEY and CDR2 SMNVEV (reference sequence). CDR3 loop: CASGAGAGAVDIQYF. CDR3 sequence (DNA): TGTGCCAGCGGGGCTGGCGCGGGGGCTGTAGACATTCAGTACTTC.

Worth noting for this clonotype: This may be a read error, as it is one base from a much larger clone. The rearrangement uses TRBV7-2 and TRBJ2-1; D is ambiguous. Germline V gene lookup returns CDR1 SGHTA and CDR2 FQGNSA. V dropped 3 bases and J dropped 5 bases, with 11 bases sitting between them. This CDR3 contains 14 residues. The CDR3 DNA reads TGTGCCAGCAGCTTGACAAGCAGACACAATGAGCAGTTCTTC. This gives the protein CASSLTSRHNEQFF.

The chain links TRBV7-2 to TRBJ1-2; the D gene is possibly TRBD1 (5 bases). The V end lost 3 bases, the J end lost 6 bases, and 11 bases lay between the germline ends. Germline assignment: CDR1 SGHTA and CDR2 FQGNSA. This CDR3 contains 13 residues. The CDR3 nucleotides read TGTGCCAGCAGCTTGCAGGGAAATCATGGCTACACCTTC. Translation gives CASSLQGNHGYTF.

This clonotype was seen at least ten times. With a much larger clone just one base away, this may be a read error. V is TRBV12-3 or TRBV12-4 and J is TRBJ2-5; either TRBD1 or TRBD2 may fit D (6 bases each). The ends were cut back, 5 bases at V and 5 bases at J, with 15 bases in the middle. This CDR3 spans 14 amino acids. The CDR3 nucleotides are TGTGCCAGCAGTGTCCGGAGAGGGGGGGAGACCCAGTACTTC. Its translation is CASSVRRGGETQYF.

The CDR3: CASSPKHLGAADTQYF. The CDR3 nucleotides are TGTGCCAGCAGTCCTAAACACCTAGGAGCGGCAGATACGCAGTATTTT. The rearrangement uses TRBV14 and TRBJ2-3; a possible D gene is TRBD2 (5 bases). The CDR3 has 16 amino acids. The germline V and J ends were trimmed by 6 bases and 4 bases, with 20 bases remaining between them. Germline assignment: CDR1 SGHDN and CDR2 FVKESK.

This rearrangement joins TRBV7-2 to TRBJ2-3; TRBD1 matches at 9 bases. Trimming cost V 2 bases and J 4 bases; bases outside gene matches: 4. This CDR3 has 15 residues. The germline gives CDR1 SGHTA, CDR2 FQGNSA. The CDR3 bases are TGTGCCAGCAGCTTACGGGACAGGGTGGCAGATACGCAGTATTTT. This encodes CASSLRDRVADTQYF.

This chain connects TRBV9 to TRBJ2-3, with 9 nucleotides matching TRBD1. This CDR3 region has 17 residues. Germline CDR1 is SGDLS and CDR2 is YYNGEE. Trimming at V came to 0 bases and at J to 1 base, leaving 6 bases not matched to a gene. CDR3 amino acids: CASSVAFWDRGTDTQYF. Here the CDR3 DNA reads TGTGCCAGCAGCGTAGCTTTTTGGGACAGGGGCACAGATACGCAGTATTTT.

This clonotype was detected a few times. V usage is TRBV7-2 and J usage is TRBJ2-7, with D unclear. Germline lookup yields CDR1 SGHTA and CDR2 FQGNSA. The CDR3 spans 17 residues. Trimming took 5 bases from V and 0 from J, leaving 20 bases between them. The CDR3 here is CASSRDENYDSSYEQYF. The CDR3 DNA reads as TGTGCCAGCAGCCGAGACGAAAACTACGATAGCTCCTACGAGCAGTACTTC. Together with reference TRBV7-2 and TRBJ2-7, the CDR3 gives the full variable domain: GAGVSQSPSNKVTEKGKDVELRCDPISGHTALYWYRQSLGQGLEFLIYFQGNSAPDKSGLPSDRFSAERTGGSVSTLTIQRTQQEDSAVYLCASSRDENYDSSYEQYFGPGTRLTVT.

The chain combines TRBV7-2 with TRBJ2-1, with 11 bases that match TRBD1. Losses at the gene ends were 5 bases for V and 8 bases for J; bases not matched to a gene: 8. The CDR3 extends over 15 amino acids. Germline CDR1 is SGHTA and CDR2 is FQGNSA. Written as DNA, the CDR3 is TGTGCCAGCAGCCGGGACAGGGGGGATGTCGATGAGCAGTTCTTC. Its translation is CASSRDRGDVDEQFF.

This clonotype was detected only a few times. The chain uses TRBV20-1 and TRBJ2-1, with a weak D call TRBD1 (6 bases). The V end was cut by 0 bases, the J end by 4 bases, with 16 bases between. Looked up from germline, CDR1 is DFQATT and CDR2 is SNEGSKA (reference sequence). This CDR3 is built from 16 residues. The CDR3: CSARDPRQDNYNEQFF. In DNA, the CDR3 is TGCAGTGCTAGAGATCCTAGACAGGATAATTACAATGAGCAGTTCTTC.

CDR3 sequence reads: CASRGLAIHEQYF. The CDR3 nucleotides are TGTGCCAGCAGGGGACTAGCCATCCACGAGCAGTACTTC. The rearrangement joins TRBV6-6 to TRBJ2-7; 9 bases are a match to TRBD2. The CDR3 totals 13 residues. CDR1 MNHNY and CDR2 SVGAGI come from the germline V gene (reference sequence). The junction had 5 bases not matched to a gene; V was cut back by 6 bases and J by 5 bases.